Each of the 21 T cell receptor beta chains below was sequenced from the same sample in a study of a mutant IDH1 vaccine in newly diagnosed glioma. No cognate antigen is known for these TCRs. TCRdb keeps only in-frame clones here, not all; method: immunoSEQ multiplex PCR. The table has 52,000 or so clones, 80% to 85% seen once. Time point noted: week 23, last vaccination. Every vaccination contained 300 ug of the mutant IDH1 20-mer peptide and was paired with topical imiquimod. The starting material was PBMCs, obtained from a glioma patient whose treatment included an IDH1 peptide vaccine. These receptors were taken from a woman aged 40 to 50 with glioma. Some clones in this sample may be carry-over from other donors' samples.

The chain couples TRBV2 to TRBJ2-1; D remains unclear. V lost 2 bases and J 2 bases, leaving 7 bases between the germline ends. Germline V gene sequence: CDR1 SNHLY, CDR2 FYNNEI. The CDR3 length is 14 residues. In DNA, the CDR3 is TGTGCCAGCAGTGAACGAGTTGCCTACAATGAGCAGTTCTTC. Protein product: CASSERVAYNEQFF.

This chain joins TRBV6-5 and TRBJ2-7; D call uncertain. Trimming removed 9 bases from V and 3 bases from J, with 15 bases in between. Germline loops: CDR1 MNHEY, CDR2 SVGAGI. CDR3 size: 13 residues. The chain's CDR3 is CASLGNGHYEQYF. The CDR3 DNA follows: TGTGCCAGTTTGGGCAACGGCCACTACGAGCAGTACTTC.

This rearrangement joins TRBV18 to TRBJ2-7, with D hard to call. Germline V gene data show CDR1 as KGHSH and CDR2 as LQKENI. The CDR3 loop spans 15 amino acids. V lost 0 bases, J lost 9 bases, and 18 bases lay in between. The CDR3 reads CASSPPGRSPTRQYF. The CDR3 DNA is TGTGCCAGCTCACCACCTGGACGGAGCCCTACGAGGCAGTACTTC.

In this sample, this clone turned up a few times. J is TRBJ2-5 and V is TRBV18; D gene uncertain. The V gene's germline CDR1 is KGHSH and CDR2 LQKENI. The CDR3 spans 13 residues. Trimming stripped 2 bases from V and 1 base from J, with 5 bases between. This CDR3 reads CASSPNFQETQYF. For the CDR3, the DNA is TGTGCCAGCTCACCAAACTTCCAAGAGACCCAGTACTTC.

This chain links TRBV11-2 with TRBJ2-7; possibly TRBD2 for D (5 bases). This CDR3 has 14 residues. V shed 4 bases and J shed 1 base, with 11 bases lying between them. Germline assignment: CDR1 SGHAT and CDR2 FQNNGV. Here the CDR3 reads CASSSERASYEQYF. DNA for the CDR3: TGTGCCAGCAGCTCCGAGAGGGCTTCCTACGAGCAGTACTTC.

The chain combines TRBV2 with TRBJ1-5, with D tentatively TRBD1 (5 bases). Trimming stripped 4 bases from V and 1 base from J, with 14 bases between. CDR1 is SNHLY, CDR2 FYNNEI, per germline. The CDR3 runs to 16 residues. DNA of the CDR3: TGTGCCAGCAGTGGACTCCGGGCAGGGAGCAATCAGCCCCAGCATTTT. Translating gives CASSGLRAGSNQPQHF.

The gene calls are TRBV30 and TRBJ1-6; D call uncertain. The germline gives CDR1 GTSNPN, CDR2 SVGIG (reference sequence). V dropped 2 bases and J dropped 0 bases, with 2 bases sitting between them. The CDR3 loop spans 13 amino acids. The CDR3 DNA reads as TGTGCCTGGAGTCCCTCCTATAATTCACCCCTCCACTTT. Translation gives CAWSPSYNSPLHF.

The chain is built from TRBV15 and TRBJ2-3; 9 nucleotides agree with TRBD2. Germline CDR1 and CDR2: LNHNV and YYDKDF (reference sequence). The CDR3 covers 18 residues. With 1 base clipped from V and 2 bases from J, the junction kept 10 bases outside the gene matches. The CDR3 nucleotides read TGTGCCACCAGCAGAGGCGCGGGGGGGGGTCCGGACACAGATACGCAGTATTTT. Translating it yields CATSRGAGGGPDTDTQYF.

Notes on this clone: Germline is not matched at one junction end, which may reflect a read error. This chain uses TRBV7-7 with TRBJ2-5; D gene unclear. The CDR3 is 15 residues long. CDR1 SSHAT and CDR2 FNYEAQ come from the germline V gene (reference sequence). DNA for the CDR3: TGTGCTAGCAGCTTATCTAACGCTGGGCAAGAGACCCAGTACTTC. Translated, it gives CASSLSNAGQETQYF.

The gene calls are TRBV5-1 and TRBJ2-1; TRBD1 might be the D (6 bases). From germline, CDR1 is SGHRS and CDR2 YFSETQ. The V end was cut by 5 bases, the J end by 8 bases, with 17 bases between. The CDR3 contains 14 residues. CDR3 in amino acids: CASREFRTDHEQFF. CDR3 DNA sequence: TGCGCCAGCAGGGAGTTCCGGACAGATCATGAGCAGTTCTTC.

The chain has TRBV9 and TRBJ2-2; D remains unclear. Trimming removed 4 bases from V and 2 bases from J, with 3 bases in between. Germline V gene sequence: CDR1 SGDLS, CDR2 YYNGEE. The CDR3 covers 12 residues. In DNA, the CDR3 is TGTGCCAGCAGCCTCAACACCGGGGAGCTGTTTTTT. As protein: CASSLNTGELFF.

The rearrangement uses TRBV7-8 and TRBJ2-3; 11 positions match TRBD2. Germline values: CDR1 SGHVS, CDR2 FQNEAQ. The CDR3 has 15 residues. V was pared by 3 bases and J by 11 bases, with 10 bases of the junction left unmatched. DNA for the CDR3: TGTGCCAGCAGCTTCGAAAGACTAGCGGGGAAGGAGCAGTATTTT. Its translation is CASSFERLAGKEQYF.

This clone was recorded once. The rearrangement joins TRBV5-4 to TRBJ2-5; D is perhaps TRBD1 (6 bases). CDR3 length equals 13 residues. Germline V CDR1 and CDR2: SGHNT, YYREEE (reference sequence). Trimming pared 4 bases from V and 5 bases from J, leaving 12 bases between. The CDR3 region has the DNA TGTGCCAGCAGCATCAGGGGAATTGAGACCCAGTACTTC. The encoded protein is CASSIRGIETQYF.

The chain couples TRBV7-9 to TRBJ1-2; possibly TRBD1 for D (6 bases). Trimming shortened V by 7 bases and J by 6 bases, and 18 bases separated the two germline ends. The germline V gene has CDR1 SEHNR and CDR2 FQNEAQ (reference sequence). The CDR3 runs 14 residues. The CDR3 loop is CASTTLGGADGYTF. As DNA, the CDR3 is TGTGCCAGCACCACCCTGGGGGGCGCAGATGGCTACACCTTC. Full variable domain (remainder filled in from reference TRBV7-9 and TRBJ1-2): DTGVSQNPRHKITKRGQNVTFRCDPISEHNRLYWYRQTLGQGPEFLTYFQNEAQLEKSRLLSDRFSAERPKGSFSTLEIQRTEQGDSAMYLCASTTLGGADGYTFGSGTRLTVV.

This clone was recorded once. The chain carries TRBV5-1 and TRBJ2-7, with no clear D. Trimming left V 2 bases short and J 0 bases short, with 12 bases between. The CDR3 loop spans 15 amino acids. Germline lookup yields CDR1 SGHRS and CDR2 YFSETQ. Written as DNA, the CDR3 is TGCGCCAGCAGCTTCTCTGTGGGCGGCTCCTACGAGCAGTACTTC. Residues: CASSFSVGGSYEQYF.

The CDR3 nucleotides are TGTGCCAGCAGTTTATCGGGCAGGCTAAGCAATCAGCCCCAGCATTTT. Translating it yields CASSLSGRLSNQPQHF. V usage is TRBV27 and J usage is TRBJ1-5; D is unclear. Trimming removed 0 bases at V and 1 base at J, with 10 bases between. The germline V gene encodes CDR1 MNHEY and CDR2 SMNVEV (reference sequence). This CDR3 has 16 residues.

The chain uses TRBV5-6 and TRBJ1-1; tentative D call: TRBD1 (6 bases). The germline gives CDR1 SGHDT, CDR2 YYEEEE. The CDR3 is 14 residues long. The V end lost 2 bases, the J end lost 8 bases, and 16 bases lay between the germline ends. The CDR3 sequence is CASSFTGPEGEAFF. The DNA of the CDR3 is TGTGCCAGCAGCTTTACAGGGCCCGAAGGGGAAGCTTTCTTT.

J is TRBJ1-5 and V is TRBV6-1; D uncertain. Germline-derived CDR1 and CDR2 are MNHNS and SASEGT. Between the trimmed V and J ends, which lost 7 bases and 4 bases, there was a span of 11 bases. This CDR3 is built from 13 residues. CDR3 nucleotides: TGTGCCAGCACCCAAGCAGGAAATCAGCCCCAGCATTTT. Translating it yields CASTQAGNQPQHF.

The chain carries TRBV15 and TRBJ1-4; D perhaps matches TRBD1 (5 bases). CDR3 size: 16 residues. Looked up from germline, CDR1 is LNHNV and CDR2 is YYDKDF (reference sequence). Trimming removed 3 bases at V and 1 base at J, with 12 bases between. Here the CDR3 reads CATSRGRGVTNEKLFF. The DNA of the CDR3 is TGTGCCACCAGCAGGGGGAGAGGGGTAACTAATGAAAAACTGTTTTTT. The complete variable domain, with remaining parts taken from reference TRBV15 and TRBJ1-4, reads DAMVIQNPRYQVTQFGKPVTLSCSQTLNHNVMYWYQQKSSQAPKLLFHYYDKDFNNEADTPDNFQSRRPNTSFCFLDIRSPGLGDTAMYLCATSRGRGVTNEKLFFGSGTQLSVL.

The chain recombines TRBV5-4 with TRBJ2-7; D remains ambiguous. The V end lost 4 bases, the J end lost 10 bases, and 18 bases lay between the germline ends. In germline, CDR1 is SGHNT, CDR2 YYREEE (reference sequence). CDR3 length: 13 residues. The CDR3 DNA follows: TGTGCCAGCAGCGCCTCGGCCCTCCCCCGACAGTACTTC. Amino acid sequence: CASSASALPRQYF.

The CDR3 bases are TGTGCCAGCAGCTTACTCAGCCAGTTGAACACTGAAGCTTTCTTT. Protein sequence: CASSLLSQLNTEAFF. The rearrangement links TRBV7-2 to TRBJ1-1; unclear D gene. The germline V and J ends were trimmed by 2 bases and 0 bases, with 10 bases remaining between them. Germline CDR1 and CDR2: SGHTA and FQGNSA. CDR3 length: 15 residues.